This T cell receptor (beta chain) was retrieved from a study of shared clonotypes between healthy human individuals. General study points: Shared clonotypes: approximately 5% naive CD4, around 3.4% naive CD8, less than 2.5% memory CD4, 0.4% to 0.45% memory CD8. Relative to memory subsets, naive subsets generally showed larger estimated richness.

Using 200 ng DNA, 30,000 or so T cell genomes, the sorted-subset replicate PCRs were run. Only in-frame clones appear in the TCRdb table, and some are missing; sequencing was by immunoSEQ multiplex PCR. The repertoire includes 2 million to 2.5 million clones, 93% of them detected once, and 0.39% sits in the top ten. A remark on this clone: Its antigen is not known.

This clonotype was sampled from a man younger than 30 in good health. Some clones in this sample may be carry-over from other donors' samples. Material: naive CD4+ T cells from PBMCs. Subset specified: CD45RA+ positively selected.

The CDR3 is CASSGGQAGANVLTF. CDR3 DNA sequence: TGTGCCAGCAGTGGGGGACAGGCTGGGGCCAACGTCCTGACTTTC. This chain joins TRBV28 and TRBJ2-6; TRBD1 matches 8 bases. This CDR3 region has 15 residues. The V gene's germline CDR1 is MDHEN and CDR2 SYDVKM. The V segment lost 5 bases and the J segment 2 bases; nucleotides outside the gene matches: 2. Filled out from reference TRBV28 and TRBJ2-6, the complete variable domain reads DVKVTQSSRYLVKRTGEKVFLECVQDMDHENMFWYRQDPGLGLRLIYFSYDVKMKEKGDIPEGYSVSREKKERFSLILESASTNQTSMYLCASSGGQAGANVLTFGAGSRLTVL.